The clone carrying this TCR beta chain was detected a few times. Its antigen is currently unknown. One end of the junction does not line up with germline, which may come from a read error. These data come from a study of beta chain features in type 1 diabetes. Study outcomes and limitations: Among patients with Type 1 diabetes, TCRB CDR3s were moderately but significantly shorter in every one of the four CD4+ subsets.

The CDR3 loop spans 14 amino acids. Germline values: CDR1 LNHNV, CDR2 YYDKDF (reference sequence). cDNA synthesis used the whole RNA isolate, giving expressed TCRB sequences. Profiling relied on immunoSEQ multiplex PCR, and the TCRdb table lists in-frame clones only, not all of them. The sample contains over 200,000 clones, approximately 10% of which appear only once. The origin of this receptor is a young man with type 1 diabetes. Source material: naive CD4+ T cells from blood. This sequence joins TRBV15 and TRBJ1-2; 7 bases line up with TRBD1. The chain's CDR3 is CATSRDVGGDPTFF. DNA of the CDR3: TGTGCCACCAGCAGAGATGTAGGGGGCGACCCTACCTTCTTC. Full variable domain (missing parts from reference TRBV15 and TRBJ1-2): DAMVIQNPRYQVTQFGKPVTLSCSQTLNHNVMYWYQQKSSQAPKLLFHYYDKDFNNEADTPDNFQSRRPNTSFCFLDIRSPGLGDTAMYLCATSRDVGGDPTFFGSGTRLTVV.